These 20 T cell receptor beta chains were all obtained from the same sample, sequenced in a study of blood T cell repertoires in COVID-19. Using immunoSEQ multiplex PCR, the repertoire was profiled, and TCRdb retains in-frame clones only, with some absent. The sample consists of 50,000 to 65,000 clones, roughly 85% of them appearing once. The sequencing input was peripheral blood. These receptors originate from a human donor in a cohort sampled during active COVID-19.

The chain couples TRBV29-1 to TRBJ2-7, with TRBD1 identical over 10 bases. V dropped 6 bases and J dropped 6; count of bases not matched to a gene: 5. This CDR3 contains 12 residues. CDR1 and CDR2 from the germline V gene are SQVTM and ANQGSEA. The CDR3 here is CSVGDRGSEQYF. The CDR3 DNA follows: TGCAGCGTGGGGGACAGGGGATCCGAGCAGTACTTC.

The chain carries TRBV11-2 and TRBJ1-5; a possible D gene is TRBD1 (5 bases). Looked up from germline, CDR1 is SGHAT and CDR2 is FQNNGV. V lost 5 bases and J lost 2, with 13 bases in between. The CDR3 is 15 residues long. The CDR3 DNA reads TGTGCCAGCAGCCGAATTACAGGTGGCAATCAGCCCCAGCATTTT. This encodes CASSRITGGNQPQHF. The full variable domain, in which reference TRBV11-2 and TRBJ1-5 provide the parts outside the CDR3, is EAGVAQSPRYKIIEKRQSVAFWCNPISGHATLYWYQQILGQGPKLLIQFQNNGVVDDSQLPKDRFSAERLKGVDSTLKIQPAKLEDSAVYLCASSRITGGNQPQHFGDGTRLSIL.

In this sample, this clone turned up once. This chain links TRBV7-8 with TRBJ2-3, with D unclear. Germline V CDR1 and CDR2: SGHVS, FQNEAQ. This CDR3 is built from 14 residues. V was trimmed by 0 bases and J by 0 bases, leaving 4 bases between them. The CDR3 DNA reads as TGTGCCAGCAGCTTAGCGGCTAGCACAGATACGCAGTATTTT. It translates to CASSLAASTDTQYF.

The rearrangement uses TRBV3-1 (or the pseudogene TRBV3-2) and TRBJ2-7; 7 bases agree with TRBD2. V lost 4 bases to trimming and J lost 6 bases; unmatched junction nucleotides: 9. CDR3 length equals 14 residues. Germline CDR1 reads LGHDT; CDR2 reads YNNKEL (reference sequence). CDR3 nucleotide sequence: TGTGCCAGCAGCCCCAAAGCGGGAAGCTCCGAGCAGTACTTC. It codes for CASSPKAGSSEQYF.

The chain links TRBV11-2 to TRBJ2-2; 11 bases line up with TRBD2. This CDR3 is 16 amino acids long. V trimming: 3 bases; J trimming: 4 bases; junction bases outside the gene matches: 4. Germline V gives CDR1 SGHAT, CDR2 FQNNGV. DNA of the CDR3: TGTGCCAGCAGCTTTAGCGGGAGGGCGAGCACCGGGGAGCTGTTTTTT. Protein: CASSFSGRASTGELFF.

The rearrangement joins TRBV3-1 (or the pseudogene TRBV3-2) to TRBJ2-3; 15 bases fit TRBD2. The CDR3 runs 18 residues. CDR1 and CDR2 (germline): LGHDT, YNNKEL (reference sequence). V shed 0 bases, J shed 3 bases, and the junction held 4 bases outside the gene matches. Here the CDR3 reads CASSQDTGLAGGTDTQYF. The CDR3 DNA follows: TGTGCCAGCAGCCAAGATACGGGACTAGCGGGAGGAACAGATACGCAGTATTTT.

The rearrangement uses TRBV12-1 and TRBJ2-3; TRBD2, as called in the table, went unchecked against the DNA. TRBV12-1 counts as a pseudogene. The CDR3 length is 16 residues. The CDR3 DNA follows: TGTGCCAGCAGTTTCCGAGGGGTAGCGGGAGTGGATACGCAGTATTTT. Residues: CASSFRGVAGVDTQYF.

This clone was picked up a small number of times. The rearrangement uses TRBV4-1 and TRBJ1-5, with TRBD1 matching 12 bases. From germline, CDR1 is MGHRA and CDR2 YSYEKL. The CDR3 extends over 15 amino acids. The V and J ends lost 1 base and 6 bases, in that order; junction bases with no gene match: 1. CDR3 sequence: CASSQVGQGAQPQHF. CDR3 nucleotides: TGCGCCAGCAGCCAAGTGGGACAGGGGGCTCAGCCCCAGCATTTT.

The rearrangement joins TRBV19 to TRBJ2-2, with 10 bases matching TRBD2. The CDR3 consists of 19 residues. Germline CDR1 reads LNHDA; CDR2 reads SQIVND (reference sequence). V gave up 1 base and J gave up 0 bases; unmatched junction bases: 8. CDR3 region: CASSIAPGLAATNTGELFF. The CDR3 DNA follows: TGTGCCAGTAGTATAGCCCCCGGACTAGCGGCCACGAACACCGGGGAGCTGTTTTTT.

V is TRBV5-1 and J is TRBJ1-2; D ambiguous. The CDR3 has 13 residues. Germline CDR1 is SGHRS and CDR2 is YFSETQ. Trimming cost V 0 bases and J 7 bases, with 10 bases left between them. CDR3 bases: TGCGCCAGCAGCTTGGGAGGCCTTTCTGGCTACACCTTC. As protein: CASSLGGLSGYTF.

The chain recombines TRBV4-1 with TRBJ2-1; 11 bases fit TRBD2. V gave up 2 bases and J gave up 1 base; unmatched junction bases: 1. The CDR3 extends over 16 amino acids. Germline V CDR1 and CDR2: MGHRA, YSYEKL. CDR3 nucleotide sequence: TGCGCCAGCAGCCAAATAGCGGGGGGGTCCTACAATGAGCAGTTCTTC. Protein: CASSQIAGGSYNEQFF.

This chain uses TRBV5-4 with TRBJ2-3, with D possibly being TRBD2 (5 bases). Trimming pared 4 bases from V and 6 bases from J, leaving 12 bases between. This CDR3 spans 13 amino acids. Germline V lookup: CDR1 SGHNT, CDR2 YYREEE (reference sequence). The CDR3 loop reads CASSQPSFDTQYF. CDR3 coding DNA: TGTGCCAGCAGCCAACCTAGCTTCGATACGCAGTATTTT.

The chain links TRBV3-1 (or the pseudogene TRBV3-2) to TRBJ2-7, with D possibly TRBD1 on 5 matching bases. This CDR3 has 14 amino acids. CDR1 and CDR2 from the germline V gene are LGHDT and YNNKEL (reference sequence). Trimming cost V 0 bases and J 7 bases, with 13 bases left between them. In nucleotides, the CDR3 is TGTGCCAGCAGCCAAGACAGGGCTACTCGGGAGCAGTACTTC. Amino acid sequence: CASSQDRATREQYF.

This chain joins TRBV3-1 (or the pseudogene TRBV3-2) and TRBJ2-5, with 8 bases matching TRBD2. Losses at the gene ends were 3 bases for V and 4 bases for J; bases not matched to a gene: 7. This CDR3 region has 15 residues. Germline CDR1 reads LGHDT; CDR2 reads YNNKEL (reference sequence). In DNA form, the CDR3 reads TGTGCCAGCAGCCATCACGGGGGGGGTCTAGAGACCCAGTACTTC. Residues: CASSHHGGGLETQYF.

The chain is built from TRBV30 and TRBJ2-5, with TRBD1 matching 7 bases. There are 15 residues in the CDR3. The germline V gene has CDR1 GTSNPN and CDR2 SVGIG (reference sequence). V shed 0 bases and J 5 bases; nucleotides not matched to a gene: 9. The CDR3 DNA reads TGTGCCTGGAGTGTAGTTCAGGGGGTTGCGGAGACCCAGTACTTC. This sequence encodes CAWSVVQGVAETQYF.

J is TRBJ2-3 and V is TRBV7-8; 7 bases are shared with TRBD1. The V gene's germline CDR1 is SGHVS and CDR2 FQNEAQ. V was clipped by 4 bases and J by 0 bases; unmatched bases: 13. The CDR3 has 18 residues. In DNA form, the CDR3 reads TGTGCCAGCAGCTACCGGGACAGAGGAGTCCTCAGCACAGATACGCAGTATTTT. It translates to CASSYRDRGVLSTDTQYF.

This clone appeared once. The CDR3 nucleotides are TGTGCCAGCAGTGAATACCGTAGCGGGTACAATGAGCAGTTCTTC. Residues: CASSEYRSGYNEQFF. The gene calls are TRBV25-1 and TRBJ2-1, with TRBD2 matching over 7 bases. This CDR3 is built from 15 residues. CDR1 and CDR2 (germline): MGHDK, SYGVNS. V gave up 0 bases and J gave up 4 bases; unmatched junction bases: 3.

This clone has a handful of counts. This sequence joins TRBV19 and TRBJ2-3; 13 bases map to TRBD2. The CDR3 length is 16 residues. Germline loops: CDR1 LNHDA, CDR2 SQIVND (reference sequence). J lost 4 bases, V lost 5 bases, and 6 bases had no gene match. CDR3 bases: TGTGCCAGTAGTCGGACTAGCGGGAGTGTAGCAGATACGCAGTATTTT. Translated, it gives CASSRTSGSVADTQYF.

CDR3 amino acids: CASSLAEWEDTQYF. CDR3 coding DNA: TGTGCCAGCAGCTTGGCCGAGTGGGAGGATACGCAGTATTTT. The gene calls are TRBV5-5 and TRBJ2-3; weak D call: TRBD2 (5 bases). This CDR3 is 14 amino acids long. Germline lookup yields CDR1 SGHKS and CDR2 YYEKEE (reference sequence). V was clipped by 0 bases and J by 6 bases, with 11 bases between them.

The CDR3 sequence is CSVDGSGLATEAFF. The CDR3 bases are TGCAGCGTTGACGGGTCCGGACTGGCCACTGAAGCTTTCTTT. The V and J genes are TRBV29-1 and TRBJ1-1, with D unclear. CDR1 is SQVTM and CDR2 is ANQGSEA in the germline V gene. The CDR3 totals 14 residues. V was pared by 3 bases and J by 4 bases, with 15 bases between.